This T cell receptor (beta chain) was recorded in a study of response to subunit inactivated influenza vaccine. The germline V gene has CDR1 LGHDT and CDR2 YNNKEL (reference sequence). The CDR3 contains 14 residues. TCRdb independently ran MiXCR on the RT-PCR reads; one entry per CDR3 protein. The sample yields hundreds of thousands of distinct CDR3 sequences, about 11% seen once. Of note for this clonotype: One end of the junction is discordant with germline, which a read error may explain.

These data are also associated with another study on T cells expressing NK-cell markers. From that second work: What made the TCR beta cDNA was 5'RACE template switching with UMIs. Sorted T-cell subsets CD3+CD56+NKG2C+, CD3+CD56+NKG2C- and CD3+CD56-NKG2C+ were TCR beta-sequenced.

The sequence was obtained from a man aged 50-60 years who received an inactivated influenza vaccine. Sample: PBMCs from blood, taken on the day of vaccination. The chain has TRBV3-1 and TRBJ2-3; 7 bases line up with TRBD2. CDR3: CASSPSGSTDTQSF. CDR3 coding DNA: TGTGCCAGCAGCCCTAGCGGTAGCACAGATACGCAGTCTTTT.